This T cell receptor (beta chain) was captured in a study of T cell responses to AZD1222 COVID-19 vaccine. V shed 2 bases and J shed 0 bases, with 5 bases lying between them. The germline V gene encodes CDR1 SNHLY and CDR2 FYNNEI. The CDR3 has 15 residues. Sequencing used immunoSEQ multiplex PCR; TCRdb keeps in-frame clones, though not all of them. The sample records just under 85,000 clones, 86% being singletons. The sample consisted of peripheral blood, taken on day 0 of AZD1222 vaccination. This chain joins TRBV2 and TRBJ2-6; D remains ambiguous. This clonotype originated in an adult in good health. The CDR3 protein is CASSERDSGANVLTF. The CDR3 DNA is TGTGCCAGCAGTGAAAGGGACTCTGGGGCCAACGTCCTGACTTTC.